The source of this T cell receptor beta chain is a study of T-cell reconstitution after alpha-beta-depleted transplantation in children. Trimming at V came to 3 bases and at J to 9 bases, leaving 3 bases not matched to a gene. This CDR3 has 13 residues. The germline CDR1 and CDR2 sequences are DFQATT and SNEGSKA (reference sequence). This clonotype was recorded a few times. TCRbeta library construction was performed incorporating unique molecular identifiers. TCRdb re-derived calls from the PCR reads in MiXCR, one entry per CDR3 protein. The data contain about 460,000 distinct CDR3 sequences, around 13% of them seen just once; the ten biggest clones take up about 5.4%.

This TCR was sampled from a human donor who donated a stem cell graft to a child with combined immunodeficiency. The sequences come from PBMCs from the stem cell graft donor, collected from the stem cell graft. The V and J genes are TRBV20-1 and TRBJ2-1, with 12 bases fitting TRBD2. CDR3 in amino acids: CSARILAGGEQFF. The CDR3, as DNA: TGCAGTGCTAGGATACTAGCGGGAGGTGAGCAGTTCTTC.